This T cell receptor (beta chain) is drawn from a study of cytomegalovirus exposure and HLA in healthy donors. To note about this clone: The antigen remains unidentified.

The PCR employed 60 Vbeta primers together with 13 Jbeta primers. Using immunoSEQ multiplex PCR, the repertoire was profiled, and TCRdb retains in-frame clones only, with some absent. Of about 240,000 clones in the sample, approximately 81% were seen once. Study-wide results and limits: Reports showed the classifier diagnosing cytomegalovirus status with high specificity and sensitivity. The HLA-A and HLA-B alleles of most subjects were reportedly predicted accurately from TCR beta sequences.

The specimen sequenced was PBMCs. The receptor was isolated from a woman aged 60-75 years in good health and CMV-seropositive.

CDR3 coding DNA: TGCGCCAGCAGCTTGGCCGGACTAGCTATGGAGACCCAGTACTTC. It encodes CASSLAGLAMETQYF. The gene calls are TRBV5-1 and TRBJ2-5; the match to TRBD2 covers 8 bases. Per germline, CDR1 SGHRS and CDR2 YFSETQ. The J segment lost 5 bases and the V segment lost 0 bases, leaving 6 bases of the junction unmatched. This CDR3 spans 15 amino acids. Filled out from reference TRBV5-1 and TRBJ2-5, the complete variable domain reads KAGVTQTPRYLIKTRGQQVTLSCSPISGHRSVSWYQQTPGQGLQFLFEYFSETQRNKGNFPGRFSGRQFSNSRSEMNVSTLELGDSALYLCASSLAGLAMETQYFGPGTRLLVL.